This T cell receptor (beta chain) was documented in a study of T-cell memory formation after mild COVID-19 (dated by TCRdb to 2020 to 2022). Describing the broader study: Most TCR sequence clusters were specific to one of the two donors. In a couple of donors, T-cell clones that expanded and contracted after mild COVID-19 were tracked by sequencing TCRalpha and TCRbeta repertoires over time. The cohort was made up of two young adult volunteers, one female and one male, who were previously healthy.

V is clipped by 5 bases and J by 2 bases, and the sequence between their germline boundaries is 9 bases long. Its CDR3 holds 13 amino acids, cysteine through phenylalanine. Only the CDR3 DNA is retained, 39 bases long and in frame from the first base. This clonotype was detected only a few times. The specificity of this receptor is unknown. One base away there is no much larger clone; base qualities are not given. What the authors observed across the whole study: Contracting CD4+ clones were found mainly in CM and EM memory subsets, while CD8+ clones were enriched in EMRA. Only two mild cases were covered by the study, and larger cohorts that include severe cases with pre-infection samples were considered necessary. Balanced CD4/CD8 phenotypes were observed for clones contracting from day 15 to 85, whereas a bias towards CD4+ was observed for a second wave of clones expanding from day 15 to 37. The detection of some responding clones in pre-infection memory suggests that pre-existing cross-reactive memory T cells joined the SARS-CoV-2 response. Whether the second-wave clones peaking on day 37 were SARS-CoV-2 specific was not confirmed.

Ficoll-Paque density gradient centrifugation was the method used to isolate PBMCs. The instrument given in TCRdb is Illumina NovaSeq 6000. Using 5'RACE with constant-segment primers, TCRalpha and TCRbeta cDNA libraries were constructed, with sample barcodes and unique molecular identifiers added in the process. RNA was extracted from every sample with Trizol reagent. Amplification of the libraries took two PCR steps, and the second step added a second sample barcode plus Illumina TruSeq adapters. The libraries were sequenced on an Illumina NovaSeq using 2 x 150 bp paired-end reads. From the authors' description of their analysis: Reads were demultiplexed and collapsed into UMI-guided consensus sequences with migec v1.2.7. Using mixcr v2.1.11, UMI consensuses were aligned to TRA and TRB V and J templates and then assembled into clonotypes. A clonotype was counted as expanded or contracted only if both edgeR and NoisET called the change significant, with noise models trained on biological replicates. For edgeR calls, the cutoffs were a false discovery rate-adjusted p below 0.01 and a log2 fold-change threshold of 1. As an exploratory analysis of dynamics, PCA with hierarchical clustering was applied to max-normalized trajectories of the 1000 most abundant clonotypes. Each responding clone was given a CD4 or CD8 phenotype based on the CD4+ and CD8+ repertoires, which had been sequenced separately. Starting from the raw public reads, TCRdb applied fastp trimming at Q25, assembled clones with MiXCR and retained in-frame beta chains. Here each entry gathers all rows of one CDR3 protein and keeps the most common genes and DNA. The V and J calls come from TCRdb's annotation, not from the publication. The table for this sample lists fewer than 90,000 distinct CDR3 sequences; roughly 12% of them were counted only once. More than 35% of the sample belongs to the ten largest clones.

The sample taken for sequencing was PBMCs or a T cell subset sorted from them (not recorded which). The sequence came from a man younger than 35 who had mild COVID-19 (a few samples of this study predate the infection). The sample titles of this study are shuffled in the database, so cell type and time point are left out; the donor was told from shared clones. Here the chain combines TRBV12-3 or TRBV12-4 and TRBJ1-1; confidence is insufficient to name the D gene. CDR3 region: CASSGRPNTEAFF. Read as DNA, the sequence is TGTGCCAGCAGTGGTCGACCTAACACTGAAGCTTTCTTT.